This T cell receptor (beta chain) was profiled in a study of human T cells and chemical hapten exposure. V was clipped by 5 bases and J by 0 bases; unmatched bases: 4. Germline loops: CDR1 MNHEY, CDR2 SVGAGI. CDR3 size: 15 residues. At least ten counts were recorded for this clonotype. The study used a library that attached unique molecular identifiers to individual cDNA molecules. TCRdb re-called the reads through MiXCR, storing one row per CDR3 protein. Of more than 100,000 distinct CDR3 sequences in the sample, approximately 9.3% are singletons; the top ten hold just over 1.4%. The authors extracted total RNA from unfractionated whole blood.

The chain combines TRBV6-5 with TRBJ2-1; 7 positions agree with TRBD2. Material for sequencing was whole blood. The clonotype originates from a human donor in good health. Some clones in this sample may be carry-over from other donors' samples. CDR3 DNA: TGTGCCAGCAGTCGCGGGGGTTCCTCCTACAATGAGCAGTTCTTC. This gives the protein CASSRGGSSYNEQFF.